Each of the 29 T cell receptor beta chains below was sequenced from the same sample in a study of OX40 agonist ivuxolimab in advanced cancers. The data were produced by immunoSEQ multiplex PCR, yet TCRdb's version contains in-frame clones alone and is incomplete. The table includes 60,000 to 75,000 clones, roughly nine tenths detected once. Sequencing was performed on CD4+ or CD8+ T cells sorted from blood, taken in a trial of the OX40 agonist ivuxolimab. These receptors were obtained from an adult with an advanced solid tumor such as melanoma, head and neck, liver or kidney cancer.

The chain carries TRBV29-1 and TRBJ2-7, with TRBD1 as a possible D gene (6 bases). V shed 4 bases and J shed 6 bases, with 13 bases lying between them. The CDR3 extends over 12 amino acids. The V gene's germline CDR1 is SQVTM and CDR2 ANQGSEA. As DNA, the CDR3 is TGCAGCGTTGGAGGACAGTACACCGAGCAGTACTTC. Translation: CSVGGQYTEQYF.

CDR3 bases: TGTGCCAGCAGTACCGGGACTTCTCTTTACAATGAGCAGTTCTTC. Residues: CASSTGTSLYNEQFF. This sequence joins TRBV28 and TRBJ2-1; possible D gene TRBD2, 6 bases. With 5 bases removed from V and 4 bases from J, the gap between germline ends came to 15 bases. The CDR3 has 15 amino acids. Germline V gene data show CDR1 as MDHEN and CDR2 as SYDVKM.

The chain carries TRBV27 and TRBJ1-1; no definite D call. The CDR3 is 14 amino acids. Germline-derived CDR1 and CDR2 are MNHEY and SMNVEV (reference sequence). The V and J ends lost 6 bases and 7 bases respectively, with 18 bases between them. This CDR3 reads CASREGTVGNEAFF. The CDR3, as DNA: TGTGCCAGCAGGGAGGGTACGGTCGGAAATGAAGCTTTCTTT.

Points on this clone: Other DNA sequences in the sample encode the same CDR3. The rearrangement uses TRBV6-5 and TRBJ2-7; 8 bases line up with TRBD1. The CDR3 has 12 residues. With 5 bases clipped from V and 4 bases from J, the junction kept 1 base outside the gene matches. The germline CDR1 and CDR2 sequences are MNHEY and SVGAGI. CDR3: CASSRQGYEQYF. The CDR3 DNA is TGTGCCAGCAGTCGACAGGGGTACGAGCAGTACTTC.

This chain links TRBV27 with TRBJ1-1; unclear D gene. Trimming took off 6 bases at V and 8 bases at J, with 13 bases between the two ends. Germline V lookup: CDR1 MNHEY, CDR2 SMNVEV (reference sequence). This CDR3 spans 12 amino acids. In DNA, the CDR3 is TGTGCCAGCAGATTTAAGGGTGGGGAAGCTTTCTTT. Its protein product is CASRFKGGEAFF.

This chain joins TRBV7-9 and TRBJ1-1; D gene uncertain. The V gene lost 6 bases and the J gene lost 0 bases, with 8 bases spanning the gap. The CDR3 length is 13 residues. Per the germline V gene, CDR1 is SEHNR and CDR2 is FQNEAQ (reference sequence). The CDR3 spells CASRPGVNTEAFF. DNA of the CDR3: TGTGCCAGCAGACCTGGGGTGAACACTGAAGCTTTCTTT.

V and J are TRBV10-2 and TRBJ2-2, with TRBD2 matching 13 bases. The germline CDR1 and CDR2 sequences are WSHSY and SAAADI. The CDR3 covers 17 residues. After removal of 4 bases from V and 3 bases from J, the junction contained 5 bases not matched to a gene. The CDR3 loop is CASSGTSGSGHTGELFF. CDR3 nucleotide sequence: TGCGCCAGCAGTGGGACTAGCGGGAGCGGGCACACCGGGGAGCTGTTTTTT.

The sample holds a few counts of this clone. This chain connects TRBV10-1 to TRBJ2-7; TRBD1 aligns across 7 bases. Losses at the gene ends were 10 bases for V and 2 bases for J; bases not matched to a gene: 2. Germline loops: CDR1 WNHNN, CDR2 SYGVQD (reference sequence). This CDR3 comprises 11 residues. The CDR3 reads CATDRAYEQYF. CDR3 in DNA: TGCGCCACCGACAGGGCCTACGAGCAGTACTTC.

The CDR3 spells CASSRKSPGQSRGYEQYF. The CDR3 coding sequence is TGTGCCAGCAGCCGAAAATCTCCGGGACAGTCGCGCGGCTACGAGCAGTACTTC. This chain uses TRBV7-7 with TRBJ2-7; TRBD1 matches 7 bases. After removal of 5 bases from V and 3 bases from J, the junction contained 19 bases not matched to a gene. The CDR3 is 18 residues long. Germline CDR1 SSHAT, CDR2 FNYEAQ (reference sequence).

J is TRBJ2-1 and V is TRBV5-4; the match to TRBD2 covers 10 bases. J gave up 4 bases and V 2 bases, and 3 bases lay outside the gene matches. CDR1 is SGHNT and CDR2 is YYREEE in the germline V gene (reference sequence). This CDR3 is 15 amino acids long. CDR3 DNA: TGTGCCAGCAGCTTCGGACTAGCGGATTACAATGAGCAGTTCTTC. Residues: CASSFGLADYNEQFF.

On this clone itself: One junction end does not reproduce the germline sequence, and a read error may be involved. The chain links TRBV18 to TRBJ1-2, with TRBD1 as a possible D gene (6 bases). Germline V CDR1 and CDR2: KGHSH, LQKENI. The CDR3 extends over 15 amino acids. The chain's CDR3 is CASSPVPGANYDYTF. CDR3 in DNA: TGTGCCAGCTCACCCGTTCCAGGGGCTAACTATGACTACACCTTC.

The gene calls are TRBV19 and TRBJ2-6; TRBD1 or TRBD2 may be the D gene (5 bases each). Germline CDR1 LNHDA, CDR2 SQIVND (reference sequence). V was trimmed by 5 bases and J by 2 bases, leaving 7 bases between them. There are 14 residues in the CDR3. CDR3 loop: CASSWGTGANVLTF. The CDR3 nucleotides are TGTGCCAGTAGTTGGGGGACTGGGGCCAACGTCCTGACTTTC.

The rearrangement links TRBV6-1 to TRBJ1-1; D call uncertain. The CDR3 spans 11 residues. Germline lookup yields CDR1 MNHNS and CDR2 SASEGT. Deletions cut 5 bases from V and 6 bases from J, with 7 bases between. The CDR3 sequence: CASSYEAEAFF. CDR3 nucleotides: TGTGCCAGCAGTTATGAAGCTGAAGCTTTCTTT.

The V call is TRBV2, the J call TRBJ2-7; 7 bases align to TRBD2. The CDR3 extends over 14 amino acids. V lost 5 bases, J lost 6 bases, and 10 bases stayed unmatched. The germline V gene has CDR1 SNHLY and CDR2 FYNNEI. The CDR3 coding sequence is TGTGCCAGCAGTAGCCGGGAGGACCTTGGCGAGCAGTACTTC. Protein sequence: CASSSREDLGEQYF.

The chain couples TRBV19 to TRBJ2-1, with 11 bases lining up with TRBD2. CDR1 is LNHDA and CDR2 is SQIVND in the germline V gene (reference sequence). V dropped 6 bases and J dropped 5; count of bases not matched to a gene: 3. The CDR3 runs to 14 residues. Here the CDR3 reads CASRLAGANNEQFF. The CDR3 bases are TGTGCCAGTAGACTAGCGGGGGCCAACAATGAGCAGTTCTTC.

The chain is built from TRBV15 and TRBJ2-1; no clear D. The germline gives CDR1 LNHNV, CDR2 YYDKDF (reference sequence). This CDR3 has 13 residues. Trimming pared 1 base from V and 12 bases from J, leaving 13 bases between. The CDR3 loop is CATSRGDSRGQFF. CDR3 bases: TGTGCCACCAGCAGAGGAGACTCCAGAGGGCAGTTCTTC.

This chain connects TRBV13 to TRBJ2-1; D is undetermined. Germline V CDR1 and CDR2: PRHDT, FYEKMQ (reference sequence). The length of the CDR3 is 15 residues. V was cut by 5 bases and J by 1 base, with 12 bases left in between. CDR3 amino acids: CASSPDRLSYNEQFF. The CDR3 region has the DNA TGTGCCAGCAGCCCTGACCGCCTATCCTACAATGAGCAGTTCTTC.

This chain connects TRBV19 to TRBJ2-7; tentative D call: TRBD1 (5 bases). Trimming pared 6 bases from V and 1 base from J, leaving 10 bases between. The CDR3 consists of 13 residues. Germline CDR1 LNHDA, CDR2 SQIVND (reference sequence). The CDR3: CASSMTASYEQYF. The CDR3 DNA reads as TGTGCCAGTAGCATGACAGCTTCCTACGAGCAGTACTTC.

The rearrangement links TRBV7-2 to TRBJ1-5, with TRBD1 matching over 8 bases. The V and J ends lost 4 bases and 3 bases, in that order; junction bases with no gene match: 8. The CDR3 totals 16 residues. From germline, CDR1 is SGHTA and CDR2 FQGNSA. The CDR3 is CASSSPGGAPNQPQHF. CDR3 nucleotides: TGTGCCAGCAGCTCTCCAGGGGGCGCCCCCAATCAGCCCCAGCATTTT. The full variable domain, completed using reference TRBV7-2 and TRBJ1-5, is GAGVSQSPSNKVTEKGKDVELRCDPISGHTALYWYRQSLGQGLEFLIYFQGNSAPDKSGLPSDRFSAERTGGSVSTLTIQRTQQEDSAVYLCASSSPGGAPNQPQHFGDGTRLSIL.

The genes are TRBV5-8 and TRBJ1-2; 8 bases match TRBD1. V trimming: 4 bases; J trimming: 7 bases; junction bases outside the gene matches: 12. The CDR3 totals 15 residues. Per germline, CDR1 SGHTS and CDR2 YDEGEE. The CDR3, as DNA: TGTGCCAGCAGCCCCTGGTTGCAGGGGGCGCTTGGCTACACCTTC. Protein product: CASSPWLQGALGYTF. The complete variable domain, with remaining parts taken from reference TRBV5-8 and TRBJ1-2, reads EAGVTQSPTHLIKTRGQQATLRCSPISGHTSVYWYQQALGLGLQFLLWYDEGEERNRGNFPPRFSGRQFPNYSSELNVNALELEDSALYLCASSPWLQGALGYTFGSGTRLTVV.

The rearrangement uses TRBV29-1 and TRBJ1-1, with D tentatively TRBD1 (6 bases). The CDR3 runs to 13 residues. V was clipped by 6 bases and J by 4 bases, with 15 bases between them. Germline CDR1 reads SQVTM; CDR2 reads ANQGSEA. The CDR3 spells CSVGGQASTEAFF. Written as DNA, the CDR3 is TGCAGCGTGGGGGGGCAGGCGAGCACTGAAGCTTTCTTT.

This clone was picked up a small number of times. The DNA of the CDR3 is TGTGCCAGCAGTCCATCAAACAGAGGGTCCTACGAGCAGTACTTC. This codes for CASSPSNRGSYEQYF. This chain links TRBV25-1 with TRBJ2-7; D may be TRBD2 (5 bases). With 5 bases removed from V and 1 base from J, the gap between germline ends came to 15 bases. The germline V gene encodes CDR1 MGHDK and CDR2 SYGVNS. The CDR3 totals 15 residues.

In this sample, this clone turned up a few times. The V call is TRBV19, the J call TRBJ2-2; no reliable D call. The germline gives CDR1 LNHDA, CDR2 SQIVND (reference sequence). V was trimmed by 1 base and J by 3 bases, leaving 6 bases between them. This CDR3 spans 14 amino acids. The CDR3 DNA sequence: TGTGCCAGTAGTATAGGGACCCACACCGGGGAGCTGTTTTTT. Its protein is CASSIGTHTGELFF.

This sequence joins TRBV4-3 and TRBJ2-5, with 10 bases aligning to TRBD1. V lost 4 bases to trimming and J lost 5 bases; unmatched junction nucleotides: 13. The CDR3 runs 17 residues. CDR1 is LGHNA and CDR2 is YSLEER in the germline V gene. The CDR3, as DNA: TGCGCCAGCAGCCCCCAGACAGGGGGCGACGCCGTGGAGACCCAGTACTTC. It is translated as CASSPQTGGDAVETQYF.

The genes are TRBV25-1 and TRBJ1-2; D call uncertain. The CDR3 spans 14 residues. V shed 4 bases and J shed 8 bases, with 17 bases lying between them. Germline assignment: CDR1 MGHDK and CDR2 SYGVNS. CDR3 sequence reads: CASSALDRAEGYTF. CDR3 DNA: TGTGCCAGCAGTGCTCTTGACCGGGCGGAGGGCTACACCTTC.

V usage is TRBV9 and J usage is TRBJ2-5; unclear D gene. Deletions cut 0 bases from V and 0 bases from J, with 12 bases between. The length of the CDR3 is 16 residues. Germline V CDR1 and CDR2: SGDLS, YYNGEE. CDR3 in amino acids: CASSVGKSAYQETQYF. The CDR3 nucleotides are TGTGCCAGCAGCGTAGGGAAGAGCGCGTACCAAGAGACCCAGTACTTC.

The J gene is TRBJ2-1, the V gene TRBV11-3; 10 positions match TRBD2. Trimming at V came to 2 bases and at J to 6 bases, leaving 4 bases not matched to a gene. The germline V gene encodes CDR1 SGHNT and CDR2 YENEEA. The CDR3 runs 15 residues. The CDR3 nucleotides are TGTGCCAGCAGCTTATCAGCGGGGGGGCCCAATGAGCAGTTCTTC. The encoded protein is CASSLSAGGPNEQFF.

This chain connects TRBV19 to TRBJ2-7; D is tentatively TRBD1 or TRBD2 (5 bases each). V gave up 6 bases and J gave up 5 bases, with 26 bases separating them. Germline lookup yields CDR1 LNHDA and CDR2 SQIVND (reference sequence). This CDR3 spans 17 amino acids. The CDR3 reads CASRRGFNVWTDDEQYF. CDR3 nucleotide sequence: TGTGCCAGTAGGAGGGGATTCAACGTCTGGACTGATGACGAGCAGTACTTC.

V and J are TRBV11-3 and TRBJ2-3; 8 bases align to TRBD1. CDR3 length: 17 residues. J lost 2 bases, V lost 5 bases, and 12 bases had no gene match. The V gene's germline CDR1 is SGHNT and CDR2 YENEEA. CDR3: CASSAYRGLEDTDTQYF. CDR3 nucleotide sequence: TGTGCCAGCAGCGCCTACAGGGGGTTGGAGGACACAGATACGCAGTATTTT.